This T cell receptor (beta chain) came from a study of T cell responses to AZD1222 COVID-19 vaccine. Clones were read by immunoSEQ multiplex PCR, and TCRdb kept only the in-frame ones, dropping some. The sample holds about 130,000 clones, roughly 90% seen once. Per germline, CDR1 SGHRS and CDR2 YFSETQ. CDR3 length equals 16 residues. The ends lost 4 bases at V and 3 bases at J; junction bases unmatched: 10. The chain links TRBV5-1 to TRBJ2-3, with 8 nucleotides matching TRBD2. Specimen: peripheral blood, collected on day 0 of AZD1222 vaccination. The source is an adult in good health. The CDR3 DNA reads as TGCGCCAGCAGCCCAACTGTTGGCGGGGGGACAGATACGCAGTATTTT. It yields the protein CASSPTVGGGTDTQYF.